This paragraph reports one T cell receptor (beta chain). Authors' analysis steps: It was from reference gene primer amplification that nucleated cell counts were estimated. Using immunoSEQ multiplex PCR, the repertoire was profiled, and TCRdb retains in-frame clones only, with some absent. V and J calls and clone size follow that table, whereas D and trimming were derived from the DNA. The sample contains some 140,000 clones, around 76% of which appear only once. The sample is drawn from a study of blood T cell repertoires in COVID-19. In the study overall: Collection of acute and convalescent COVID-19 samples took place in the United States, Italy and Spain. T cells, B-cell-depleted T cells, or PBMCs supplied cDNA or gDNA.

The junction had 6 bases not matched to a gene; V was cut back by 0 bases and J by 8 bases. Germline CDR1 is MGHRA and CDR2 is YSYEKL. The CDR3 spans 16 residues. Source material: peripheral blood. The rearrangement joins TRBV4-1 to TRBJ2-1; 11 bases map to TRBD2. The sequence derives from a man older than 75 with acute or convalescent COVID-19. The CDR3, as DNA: TGCGCCAGCAGCCAAGAGGGGGCTAGCGGGGGGTATGAGCAGTTCTTC. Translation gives CASSQEGASGGYEQFF.